The 7 T cell receptor beta chains given below trace back to one sample, sequenced in a study of blood T cell repertoires in COVID-19. Data came from immunoSEQ multiplex PCR; TCRdb stores just in-frame clones and leaves some out. Counted here are fewer than 350,000 clones, approximately 91% occurring once; the ten biggest clones make up under 3%. Sequencing was done on a sample of PBMCs or T cells enriched from blood (not recorded which). All receptors come from a woman between 40 and 50 years old with acute COVID-19.

This clone was observed once. The CDR3 nucleotides read TGTGCCAGCAGCCAAGGACCCAGGAGGTATTCACCCCTCCACTTT. Encoded protein: CASSQGPRRYSPLHF. The chain uses TRBV14 and TRBJ1-6; D is unresolved. Trimming removed 1 base at V and 8 bases at J, with 12 bases between. CDR3 size: 15 residues. Germline V lookup: CDR1 SGHDN, CDR2 FVKESK.

The gene calls are TRBV30 and TRBJ2-1; 7 bases align to TRBD1. The trim removed 3 bases at V and 10 bases at J, leaving 12 bases unmatched. In germline, CDR1 is GTSNPN, CDR2 SVGIG (reference sequence). This CDR3 contains 14 residues. The CDR3 region is CAWRKKVGTEEQFF. The CDR3 DNA follows: TGTGCCTGGAGAAAAAAGGTAGGGACAGAAGAGCAGTTCTTC.

The rearrangement links TRBV24-1 to TRBJ2-7, with TRBD1 as a possible D gene (6 bases). The germline gives CDR1 KGHDR, CDR2 SFDVKD. The V and J ends lost 5 bases and 4 bases respectively, with 11 bases between them. There are 13 residues in the CDR3. CDR3 region: CATSAAGEYEQYF. In nucleotides, the CDR3 is TGTGCCACCAGTGCAGCAGGGGAATACGAGCAGTACTTC.

V and J are TRBV7-2 and TRBJ2-3; tentative D call: TRBD1 (6 bases). This CDR3 has 16 amino acids. Per germline, CDR1 SGHTA and CDR2 FQGNSA. The ends were cut back, 5 bases at V and 6 bases at J, with 21 bases in the middle. CDR3 nucleotide sequence: TGTGCCAGCAGCCCCCTGTGGGACACTTTCTATGATACGCAGTATTTT. Its translation: CASSPLWDTFYDTQYF. Using reference TRBV7-2 and TRBJ2-3 for the parts outside the CDR3, the full variable domain is GAGVSQSPSNKVTEKGKDVELRCDPISGHTALYWYRQSLGQGLEFLIYFQGNSAPDKSGLPSDRFSAERTGGSVSTLTIQRTQQEDSAVYLCASSPLWDTFYDTQYFGPGTRLTVL.

The chain carries TRBV4-1 and TRBJ2-1, with 10 bases matching TRBD2. The CDR3 runs 17 residues. Germline assignment: CDR1 MGHRA and CDR2 YSYEKL. The J segment lost 6 bases and the V segment lost 3 bases, leaving 11 bases of the junction unmatched. The CDR3 region is CASSQTGSGRPINEQFF. The DNA of the CDR3 is TGCGCCAGCAGCCAGACGGGTAGCGGGAGGCCCATCAATGAGCAGTTCTTC.

This chain connects TRBV4-2 to TRBJ1-1; the match to TRBD1 covers 7 bases. The CDR3 consists of 15 residues. CDR1 is LGHNA and CDR2 is YNFKEQ in the germline V gene. Germline trimming cut 1 base from V and 3 bases from J; bases unmatched to any gene: 5. CDR3 residues: CASSQGDRDYTEAFF. CDR3 nucleotide sequence: TGTGCCAGCAGCCAAGGCGACAGGGATTACACTGAAGCTTTCTTT.

The chain recombines TRBV28 with TRBJ1-5, with 10 bases matching TRBD1. V gave up 6 bases and J gave up 3 bases; unmatched junction bases: 5. The CDR3 is 15 amino acids. Germline lookup yields CDR1 MDHEN and CDR2 SYDVKM. The CDR3 DNA sequence: TGTGCCAGCAGACGGGACAGGGGCTCCAATCAGCCCCAGCATTTT. Its protein is CASRRDRGSNQPQHF. The variable domain in full, completed from reference TRBV28 and TRBJ1-5, reads DVKVTQSSRYLVKRTGEKVFLECVQDMDHENMFWYRQDPGLGLRLIYFSYDVKMKEKGDIPEGYSVSREKKERFSLILESASTNQTSMYLCASRRDRGSNQPQHFGDGTRLSIL.